These 29 T cell receptor beta chains share one sample of origin, sequenced in a study of T-cell reconstitution after alpha-beta-depleted transplantation in children. During its preparation, the TCRbeta library received unique molecular identifiers. Via MiXCR, TCRdb re-called the PCR reads, giving one row per CDR3 protein. The data show 300,000 to 350,000 distinct CDR3 sequences, approximately 23% seen once. Specimen: PBMCs, mostly from graft donor cells, collected 180 days after TCRalphabeta/CD19-depleted stem cell transplant. All receptors come from a male patient aged 10 to 17 who had a stem cell transplant for acute lymphoblastic leukemia, so the T cells may come from the graft donor.

The gene calls are TRBV5-1 and TRBJ2-3, with D tentatively TRBD2 (5 bases). CDR1 SGHRS and CDR2 YFSETQ come from the germline V gene. The CDR3 is made up of 14 amino acids. With 5 bases removed from V and 0 bases from J, the gap between germline ends came to 10 bases. CDR3: CASRTGVSTDTQYF. For the CDR3, the DNA is TGCGCCAGCAGAACCGGGGTGAGCACAGATACGCAGTATTTT.

The J gene is TRBJ2-7, the V gene TRBV15, with 11 bases that match TRBD1. Germline V gene lookup returns CDR1 LNHNV and CDR2 YYDKDF (reference sequence). Trimming took 3 bases from V and 6 from J; bases not matched to a gene: 7. The CDR3 runs 15 residues. The CDR3 is CATSSSRTGGVEQYF. In DNA form, the CDR3 reads TGTGCCACCAGCAGCTCCCGGACAGGGGGCGTCGAGCAGTACTTC.

A single count supports this clonotype. This chain links TRBV6-4 with TRBJ2-1; TRBD1 aligns across 7 bases. The trim removed 2 bases at V and 8 bases at J, leaving 9 bases unmatched. This CDR3 comprises 15 residues. Germline V gene data show CDR1 as MRHNA and CDR2 as SNTAGT. CDR3 nucleotide sequence: TGTGCCAGCAGTGACCGGAGACAGGGTAATGATGAGCAGTTCTTC. Amino acids: CASSDRRQGNDEQFF.

This clonotype was counted between two and nine times. CDR3 sequence reads: CASSLDSGTYYEQYF. CDR3 DNA sequence: TGCGCCAGCAGCTTGGACTCAGGGACATACTACGAGCAGTACTTC. The J gene is TRBJ2-7, the V gene TRBV5-1; D possibly corresponds to TRBD1 (6 bases). The CDR3 covers 15 residues. CDR1 and CDR2 from the germline V gene are SGHRS and YFSETQ. V was clipped by 0 bases and J by 3 bases, with 13 bases between them.

The chain employs TRBV18 and TRBJ2-1; TRBD2 matches 13 bases. CDR3 length: 15 residues. Germline lookup yields CDR1 KGHSH and CDR2 LQKENI. V lost 3 bases, J lost 8 bases, and 4 bases stayed unmatched. The CDR3 DNA follows: TGTGCCAGCTCACCGGGGACTAGCGGGACCGATGAGCAGTTCTTC. Translating it yields CASSPGTSGTDEQFF.

This chain uses TRBV5-1 with TRBJ2-3; tentatively, D is TRBD2 (6 bases). Germline assignment: CDR1 SGHRS and CDR2 YFSETQ. V lost 4 bases and J lost 1, with 13 bases in between. The CDR3 sequence is 15 residues long. The CDR3 region has the DNA TGCGCCAGCAGCCTACAACTAGCCCGCACAGATACGCAGTATTTT. Translating gives CASSLQLARTDTQYF.

The rearrangement uses TRBV12-3 or TRBV12-4 and TRBJ2-3; 16 positions agree with TRBD2. The CDR3 runs 18 residues. V was pared by 3 bases and J by 4 bases, with 7 bases of the junction left unmatched. CDR3 DNA sequence: TGTGCCAGCAGTTTCGGGACTAGCGGGAGGGCCTTGGCAGATACGCAGTATTTT. Translation: CASSFGTSGRALADTQYF.

This clonotype has a handful of counts. The V call is TRBV7-9, the J call TRBJ2-7; 8 nucleotides line up with TRBD2. V shed 0 bases, J shed 0 bases, and the junction held 4 bases outside the gene matches. Germline CDR1 reads SEHNR; CDR2 reads FQNEAQ (reference sequence). This CDR3 has 16 residues. CDR3 protein: CASSLARGRSSYEQYF. The CDR3, as DNA: TGTGCCAGCAGCTTAGCCCGCGGGAGGAGCTCCTACGAGCAGTACTTC.

Regarding this clonotype: A much larger clone is a single base away; this may be a read error. The genes are TRBV12-3 or TRBV12-4 and TRBJ2-1; the match to TRBD2 covers 8 bases. CDR3 length: 19 amino acids. The CDR3 DNA follows: TGTGCCTGCAGTTTAGCGCCCTTGACTAGCGCAAGCTCCTACAATGAGCAGTTCTTC. Amino acid sequence: CACSLAPLTSASSYNEQFF.

The V call is TRBV20-1, the J call TRBJ2-7, with unresolved D. Germline CDR1 is DFQATT and CDR2 is SNEGSKA (reference sequence). The V and J ends lost 1 base and 2 bases respectively, with 9 bases between them. This CDR3 is built from 13 residues. The CDR3 coding sequence is TGCAGTGCTAGAGTATCCAGCACCTACGAGCAGTACTTC. Amino acids: CSARVSSTYEQYF.

This clonotype was seen a few times. V and J are TRBV2 and TRBJ1-4; D remains ambiguous. The V and J ends lost 1 base and 7 bases respectively, with 1 base between them. The CDR3 consists of 11 residues. From germline, CDR1 is SNHLY and CDR2 FYNNEI. The CDR3 region has the DNA TGTGCCAGCAGTGAAGGTGAAAAACTGTTTTTT. This codes for CASSEGEKLFF.

This clonotype was observed a few times. V gene TRBV14 combines with J gene TRBJ2-2, with 8 bases fitting TRBD2. This CDR3 is 17 amino acids long. The V segment lost 5 bases and the J segment 1 base; nucleotides outside the gene matches: 9. CDR1 is SGHDN, CDR2 FVKESK, per germline. The CDR3 spells CASSFLPGTRNTGELFF. The CDR3 nucleotides read TGTGCCAGCAGCTTTCTCCCCGGGACTAGGAACACCGGGGAGCTGTTTTTT. Based on the CDR3 plus reference TRBV14 and TRBJ2-2, the full variable domain is EAGVTQFPSHSVIEKGQTVTLRCDPISGHDNLYWYRRVMGKEIKFLLHFVKESKQDESGMPNNRFLAERTGGTYSTLKVQPAELEDSGVYFCASSFLPGTRNTGELFFGEGSRLTVL.

The chain links TRBV7-6 to TRBJ2-7; D unresolved. The CDR3 contains 13 residues. The germline gives CDR1 SGHVS, CDR2 FNYEAQ. V was trimmed by 3 bases and J by 7 bases, leaving 13 bases between them. The CDR3 DNA sequence: TGTGCCAGCAGCTTCGTGAGTTCTGAAGAGCAGTACTTC. Translation gives CASSFVSSEEQYF.

This clonotype came up a few times. In DNA, the CDR3 is TGTGCCAGCAGCTTAGGGGGGTCGGGAACGCAGTATTTT. This sequence encodes CASSLGGSGTQYF. The chain couples TRBV7-2 to TRBJ2-3; D assignment may be TRBD1 or TRBD2 (5 bases each). This CDR3 comprises 13 residues. The V gene lost 1 base and the J gene lost 9 bases, with 11 bases spanning the gap. CDR1 is SGHTA and CDR2 is FQGNSA in the germline V gene.

The chain is built from TRBV12-3 or TRBV12-4 and TRBJ2-5; perhaps TRBD2 as D (5 bases). This CDR3 is built from 15 residues. V lost 6 bases and J 1 base, leaving 15 bases between the germline ends. In DNA form, the CDR3 reads TGTGCCAGCAGCGGGTGGGCGGGCTTCCAAGAGACCCAGTACTTC. Protein sequence: CASSGWAGFQETQYF.

The chain recombines TRBV9 with TRBJ2-7; 13 bases are shared with TRBD2. Germline V gives CDR1 SGDLS, CDR2 YYNGEE. This CDR3 has 15 amino acids. Germline trimming cut 2 bases from V and 6 bases from J; bases unmatched to any gene: 5. DNA for the CDR3: TGTGCCAGCAGCGTCGCCGGGACTAGCGGGACCGAGCAGTACTTC. Its translation is CASSVAGTSGTEQYF.

This chain joins TRBV20-1 and TRBJ2-6, with a tentative D call TRBD1 (5 bases). The length of the CDR3 is 15 residues. The germline CDR1 and CDR2 sequences are DFQATT and SNEGSKA (reference sequence). The germline V and J ends were trimmed by 2 bases and 0 bases, with 8 bases remaining between them. CDR3 in amino acids: CSARNRSSGANVLTF. The CDR3 nucleotides read TGCAGTGCTAGAAACAGGAGCTCTGGGGCCAACGTCCTGACTTTC.

V usage is TRBV7-9 and J usage is TRBJ2-3, with D perhaps matching TRBD2 (6 bases). The CDR3 is made up of 16 amino acids. Germline V gene lookup returns CDR1 SEHNR and CDR2 FQNEAQ (reference sequence). V gave up 3 bases and J gave up 1 base, with 14 bases separating them. For the CDR3, the DNA is TGTGCCAGCAGCTTGTGGGACTCAAAGGGCACAGATACGCAGTATTTT. As protein: CASSLWDSKGTDTQYF.

The chain recombines TRBV12-3 or TRBV12-4 with TRBJ1-1, with D possibly being TRBD1 (5 bases). This CDR3 is 14 amino acids long. Trimming took off 6 bases at V and 3 bases at J, with 14 bases between the two ends. CDR3 in DNA: TGTGCCAGCAGGATGTGGGGGGACGACACTGAAGCTTTCTTT. Protein sequence: CASRMWGDDTEAFF.

This clonotype was found a few times. The chain combines TRBV12-3 or TRBV12-4 with TRBJ2-1; 10 nucleotides match TRBD2. V lost 6 bases, J lost 2 bases, and 7 bases stayed unmatched. The CDR3 loop spans 16 amino acids. CDR3 DNA sequence: TGTGCCAGCAGCCCCCCTAGCGGGAGTACCTACAATGAGCAGTTCTTC. As protein: CASSPPSGSTYNEQFF.

This clonotype was recorded a few times. The V call is TRBV30, the J call TRBJ2-3; tentatively, D is TRBD2 (5 bases). CDR1 is GTSNPN, CDR2 SVGIG, per germline (reference sequence). This CDR3 is built from 13 residues. V dropped 1 base and J dropped 4 bases, with 9 bases sitting between them. The CDR3 coding sequence is TGTGCCTGGAGTGGGCGGGTCTCAGATACGCAGTATTTT. It is translated as CAWSGRVSDTQYF.

This chain uses TRBV27 with TRBJ2-2; D not resolved. The CDR3 is made up of 14 amino acids. Germline V lookup: CDR1 MNHEY, CDR2 SMNVEV (reference sequence). V lost 6 bases and J 5 bases, leaving 13 bases between the germline ends. CDR3 sequence (DNA): TGTGCCAGCAGAGGACCGGCGTGGACCGGGGAGCTGTTTTTT. Its protein is CASRGPAWTGELFF.

This clonotype was detected a few times. CDR3 sequence reads: CASSDQWGQGFYEQYF. The CDR3 nucleotides are TGTGCCAGCAGTGATCAGTGGGGACAGGGTTTCTACGAGCAGTACTTC. J is TRBJ2-7 and V is TRBV27; 9 bases fit TRBD1. Germline V gives CDR1 MNHEY, CDR2 SMNVEV (reference sequence). This CDR3 region has 16 residues. With V trimmed by 5 bases and J by 3 bases, 11 bases remained unmatched.

The J gene is TRBJ2-1, the V gene TRBV3-1; TRBD2 matches 10 bases. CDR1 is LGHDT, CDR2 YNNKEL, per germline (reference sequence). The CDR3 is made up of 17 amino acids. Trimming at V came to 0 bases and at J to 6 bases, leaving 8 bases not matched to a gene. The CDR3 nucleotides read TGTGCCAGCAGCCAAGATGGCCTAGCGGGAGTGGGCAATGAGCAGTTCTTC. This sequence encodes CASSQDGLAGVGNEQFF.

The V gene is TRBV12-3 or TRBV12-4, the J gene TRBJ1-3; D might be TRBD1 (5 bases). The CDR3 length is 14 residues. Between the trimmed V and J ends, which lost 6 bases and 4 bases, there was a span of 13 bases. The CDR3 DNA follows: TGTGCCAGCAGGCCCGGGACCCCGGGAAACACCATATATTTT. Protein sequence: CASRPGTPGNTIYF.

In DNA, the CDR3 is TGTGCCAGCAGCCACCTGGGGCCGGGGGGGGGCACTGAAGCTTTCTTT. It encodes CASSHLGPGGGTEAFF. The chain couples TRBV16 to TRBJ1-1; maybe TRBD1 (5 bases). V was trimmed by 3 bases and J by 4 bases, leaving 18 bases between them. This CDR3 comprises 16 residues. The V gene's germline CDR1 is KGHSY and CDR2 FQNENV.

J is TRBJ2-3 and V is TRBV11-2; 7 nucleotides match TRBD1. From germline, CDR1 is SGHAT and CDR2 FQNNGV. The CDR3 extends over 16 amino acids. The V and J ends lost 8 bases and 7 bases, in that order; junction bases with no gene match: 18. CDR3 sequence (DNA): TGTGCCAGCCAATCAATTACCGGGACAGAACTTTATACGCAGTATTTT. Residues: CASQSITGTELYTQYF.

This clonotype was found a few times. The chain uses TRBV7-3 and TRBJ2-5; D is ambiguous. The ends were cut back, 3 bases at V and 2 bases at J, with 7 bases in the middle. Per germline, CDR1 SGHTA and CDR2 FQGTGA. The CDR3 is 13 residues long. The CDR3 loop reads CASSFTFQETQYF. CDR3 bases: TGTGCCAGCAGCTTTACCTTTCAAGAGACCCAGTACTTC.

The chain has TRBV14 and TRBJ2-7, with 7 bases matching TRBD1. The V gene's germline CDR1 is SGHDN and CDR2 FVKESK. V lost 1 base and J lost 3; bases outside the gene matches: 6. The CDR3 contains 15 residues. The CDR3 DNA reads TGTGCCAGCAGCCAAGCCGGGACAGCCTTCTACGAGCAGTACTTC. Translating it yields CASSQAGTAFYEQYF.